This is a list of T cell receptor beta chains from one sample in a study of cytomegalovirus exposure and HLA in healthy donors. Assay: immunoSEQ multiplex PCR; the TCRdb copy retains only in-frame clones and omits some. The sample comprises approximately 190,000 clones, 82% of which are singletons, and about 0.1% rests with the top ten. The specimen was PBMCs. The source is a boy between 2 and 10 years old in good health and CMV-seronegative. The CDR3 runs from the conserved cysteine through the conserved F or W. D genes are given only for firm matches. Not every row has a clone size; where given, it reads once, few, many or a size class.

size: .
V: TRBV9
D: .
J: TRBJ1-2
CDR3: CASSSYGPYGYTF
DNA: TGTGCCAGCAGCAGTTACGGTCCTTATGGCTACACCTTC

size: .
V: TRBV7-2
D: TRBD1
J: TRBJ1-2
CDR3: CASSHRDRVTDGYTF
DNA: TGTGCCAGCAGCCACCGGGACAGGGTAACGGATGGCTACACCTTC

size: .
V: TRBV10-3
D: .
J: TRBJ2-7
CDR3: CAIRSGRSPEQYF
DNA: TGTGCCATCAGGTCAGGAAGGTCTCCCGAGCAGTACTTC

size: .
V: TRBV7-2
D: .
J: TRBJ2-7
CDR3: CASSQGPTGHRGTYEQYF
DNA: TGTGCCAGCAGCCAGGGGCCGACGGGACACCGAGGAACCTACGAGCAGTACTTC

size: .
V: TRBV7-9
D: TRBD1
J: TRBJ1-1
CDR3: CASSPTTGEAFF
DNA: TGTGCCAGCAGCCCGACGACAGGGGAAGCTTTCTTT

size: .
V: TRBV19
D: .
J: TRBJ1-2
CDR3: CASSRDSLYGYTF
DNA: TGTGCCAGTAGCCGAGACAGTCTCTATGGCTACACCTTC

size: .
V: TRBV9
D: .
J: TRBJ1-1
CDR3: CASSVGGFGTEAFF
DNA: TGTGCCAGCAGCGTAGGAGGGTTCGGGACTGAAGCTTTCTTT

size: .
V: TRBV19
D: .
J: TRBJ2-1
CDR3: CASSIFGGRDNEQFF
DNA: TGTGCCAGTAGTATTTTCGGGGGGCGGGACAATGAGCAGTTCTTC

size: few
V: TRBV21-1
D: .
J: TRBJ2-3
CDR3: CASSPWRGTDTQYF
DNA: TGTGCCAGCAGCCCCTGGCGGGGGACAGATACGCAGTATTTT

size: .
V: TRBV4-3
D: TRBD1
J: TRBJ1-6
CDR3: CASSQDWDRGSSPLHF
DNA: TGCGCCAGCAGCCAAGATTGGGACAGGGGAAGTTCACCCCTCCACTTT

size: .
V: TRBV10-3
D: .
J: TRBJ2-5
CDR3: CAISDPGTSGKETQYF
DNA: TGTGCCATCAGTGACCCCGGGACTTCGGGAAAAGAGACCCAGTACTTC

size: .
V: TRBV5-1
D: .
J: TRBJ1-1
CDR3: CASSLFLNTEAFF
DNA: TGCGCCAGCAGCTTGTTCTTGAACACTGAAGCTTTCTTT

size: .
V: TRBV7-3
D: TRBD2
J: TRBJ2-3
CDR3: CASSLTSGGDGNTQYF
DNA: TGTGCCAGCAGCCTTACTAGCGGGGGGGATGGTAATACGCAGTATTTT

size: .
V: TRBV7-2
D: .
J: TRBJ2-2
CDR3: CASSTRQSYTGELFF
DNA: TGTGCCAGCAGCACGAGGCAGTCCTACACCGGGGAGCTGTTTTTT

size: .
V: TRBV19
D: .
J: TRBJ2-4
CDR3: CASSIPLFLWDSWGNIQYF
DNA: TGTGCCAGTAGTATACCCCTCTTCCTCTGGGACTCTTGGGGGAACATTCAGTACTTC

size: .
V: TRBV19
D: .
J: TRBJ2-7
CDR3: CASSKQGYEQYF
DNA: TGTGCCAGTAGTAAACAGGGTTACGAGCAGTACTTC

size: .
V: TRBV7-9
D: .
J: TRBJ2-1
CDR3: CASSSLGSGGPGIRQFF
DNA: TGTGCCAGCAGCTCCCTAGGCAGTGGGGGCCCGGGAATAAGGCAGTTCTTC

size: .
V: TRBV4-1
D: .
J: TRBJ2-3
CDR3: CASSQVTTSTDTQYF
DNA: TGCGCCAGCAGCCAAGTAACGACAAGCACAGATACGCAGTATTTT

size: .
V: TRBV6-1
D: .
J: TRBJ1-2
CDR3: CASSEGPGYGYTF
DNA: TGTGCCAGCAGTGAAGGCCCGGGCTATGGCTACACCTTC

size: .
V: TRBV12-5
D: .
J: TRBJ1-2
CDR3: CASGLWGENGYTF
DNA: TGTGCTAGTGGTTTGTGGGGGGAAAATGGCTACACCTTC

size: .
V: TRBV9
D: .
J: TRBJ1-5
CDR3: CASSPRGVTDQPQHF
DNA: TGTGCCAGCAGCCCCCGGGGGGTAACGGATCAGCCCCAGCATTTT

size: .
V: TRBV6-5
D: TRBD2
J: TRBJ2-1
CDR3: CASSRAGGNEQFF
DNA: TGTGCCAGCTCCCGGGCGGGGGGAAATGAGCAGTTCTTC

size: .
V: TRBV7-3
D: TRBD2
J: TRBJ2-1
CDR3: CASSFGLAGNNEQFF
DNA: TGTGCCAGCAGCTTTGGACTAGCGGGGAACAATGAGCAGTTCTTC

size: .
V: TRBV6-5
D: .
J: TRBJ1-2
CDR3: CASSYKRGYGYTF
DNA: TGTGCCAGCAGTTATAAGCGGGGTTATGGCTACACCTTC

size: .
V: TRBV4-2
D: .
J: TRBJ1-2
CDR3: CASSQVRPSGTTYGYTF
DNA: TGTGCCAGCAGCCAAGTCCGTCCCTCAGGGACAACCTATGGCTACACCTTC

size: few
V: TRBV4-1
D: TRBD2
J: TRBJ2-3
CDR3: CASSQEALLIGGALDTQYF
DNA: TGCGCCAGCAGCCAAGAGGCCCTACTTATCGGGGGGGCCCTAGATACGCAGTATTTT

size: .
V: TRBV13
D: .
J: TRBJ1-4
CDR3: CASSLGGGNEKLFF
DNA: TGTGCCAGCAGCCTAGGAGGGGGTAATGAAAAACTGTTTTTT

size: .
V: TRBV2
D: TRBD1
J: TRBJ1-2
CDR3: CASSESRGLSGNYGYTF
DNA: TGTGCCAGCAGTGAATCGAGGGGGCTGAGTGGTAACTATGGCTACACCTTC

size: .
V: TRBV9
D: TRBD2
J: TRBJ2-7
CDR3: CASSVSGGAWYEQYF
DNA: TGTGCCAGCAGCGTTAGCGGGGGGGCCTGGTACGAGCAGTACTTC

size: .
V: TRBV19
D: .
J: TRBJ2-6
CDR3: CASSIVGHSSGANVLTF
DNA: TGTGCCAGTAGTATAGTCGGACACTCCTCTGGGGCCAACGTCCTGACTTTC

size: .
V: TRBV19
D: TRBD2
J: TRBJ2-3
CDR3: CASSIRTSGYSTDTQYF
DNA: TGTGCCAGTAGTATAAGGACTAGCGGCTATAGCACAGATACGCAGTATTTT

size: .
V: TRBV6-5
D: .
J: TRBJ1-2
CDR3: CASSLRQTNYGYTF
DNA: TGTGCCAGCAGCCTCAGACAGACTAACTATGGCTACACCTTC

size: .
V: TRBV2
D: TRBD1
J: TRBJ2-1
CDR3: CASKLQDRDYNEQFF
DNA: TGTGCCAGCAAGTTGCAGGACAGGGACTACAATGAGCAGTTCTTC

size: .
V: TRBV19
D: .
J: TRBJ1-2
CDR3: CASTLVDRHSGYTF
DNA: TGTGCCAGTACTCTGGTGGACAGACATAGTGGCTACACCTTC

size: .
V: TRBV9
D: TRBD1
J: TRBJ2-3
CDR3: CASSVSDRGDTQYF
DNA: TGTGCCAGCAGCGTAAGCGACAGGGGTGATACGCAGTATTTT

size: once
V: TRBV7-9
D: .
J: TRBJ1-1
CDR3: CASSLNTDGGTEAFF
DNA: TGTGCCAGCAGCTTAAACACGGACGGGGGCACTGAAGCTTTCTTT

size: few
V: TRBV7-8
D: TRBD2
J: TRBJ2-5
CDR3: CASSLAPSGVQETQYF
DNA: TGTGCCAGCAGCTTAGCTCCTAGCGGGGTCCAAGAGACCCAGTACTTC

size: .
V: TRBV6-1
D: .
J: TRBJ2-1
CDR3: CASSELGHHEQFF
DNA: TGTGCCAGCAGTGAATTGGGGCACCATGAGCAGTTCTTC

size: .
V: TRBV9
D: .
J: TRBJ2-2
CDR3: CASNQGAGELFF
DNA: TGTGCCAGCAACCAAGGGGCCGGGGAGCTGTTTTTT

size: .
V: TRBV19
D: .
J: TRBJ1-5
CDR3: CASRRTPSNQPQHF
DNA: TGTGCCAGTAGAAGGACACCGAGCAATCAGCCCCAGCATTTT

size: .
V: TRBV9
D: TRBD1
J: TRBJ1-2
CDR3: CASSVARDRLSYGYTF
DNA: TGTGCCAGCAGCGTAGCAAGGGACAGGTTATCCTATGGCTACACCTTC

size: .
V: TRBV5-1
D: .
J: TRBJ2-5
CDR3: CASGASSGETQYF
DNA: TGCGCCAGCGGGGCCTCGTCAGGGGAGACCCAGTACTTC

size: .
V: TRBV6-5
D: .
J: TRBJ2-7
CDR3: CAVSPSYEQYF
DNA: TGTGCCGTTAGCCCCAGCTACGAGCAGTACTTC

size: .
V: TRBV10-1
D: .
J: TRBJ1-1
CDR3: CANNNRSAFF
DNA: TGCGCCAACAATAACAGGTCGGCTTTCTTT

size: few
V: TRBV12-2
D: .
J: TRBJ1-4
CDR3: CASRLGTADVDNEKLFF
DNA: TGTGCAAGTCGCTTGGGGACAGCGGACGTGGATAATGAAAAACTGTTTTTT

size: .
V: TRBV27
D: TRBD1
J: TRBJ1-2
CDR3: CASSLSDREGYTF
DNA: TGTGCCAGCAGTTTATCGGACAGGGAAGGCTACACCTTC

size: once
V: TRBV4-3
D: TRBD1
J: TRBJ1-2
CDR3: CASSHEQGVYGYTF
DNA: TGCGCCAGCAGCCATGAACAGGGGGTCTATGGCTACACCTTC

size: .
V: TRBV11-2
D: TRBD1
J: TRBJ1-2
CDR3: CASSLGRETGDYGYTF
DNA: TGTGCCAGCAGCTTAGGTAGGGAGACAGGGGACTATGGCTACACCTTC

size: .
V: TRBV5-5
D: TRBD2
J: TRBJ2-3
CDR3: CASSFSSGGPGGGDTQYF
DNA: TGTGCCAGCAGCTTTTCTAGCGGGGGGCCGGGGGGTGGAGATACGCAGTATTTT